Shown below are 22 T cell receptor beta chains from a single sample sequenced in a study of Graves' ophthalmopathy and Graves' hyperthyroidism. Researchers took RNA transcripts and amplified TCR beta CDR3 regions from them. Scientists carried out first-round RT-PCR using HTBI primers and then a second-round multiplex PCR. In TCRdb, the multiplex PCR reads were re-called with MiXCR into one record per CDR3 protein. This table has 500,000 to 800,000 distinct CDR3 sequences, about 38% appearing once. The sequencing input was peripheral blood. These receptors came from an adult man with Graves' ophthalmopathy.

This clonotype was seen repeatedly, ten times or more. CDR3 amino acids: CASSLIDDTEAFF. The DNA of the CDR3 is TGTGCCAGCAGCTTAATTGACGACACTGAAGCTTTCTTT. This chain connects TRBV7-2 to TRBJ1-1; D unresolved. CDR3 length: 13 amino acids. Per germline, CDR1 SGHTA and CDR2 FQGNSA. The V gene lost 2 bases and the J gene lost 3 bases, with 7 bases spanning the gap. The whole variable domain, filled in from reference TRBV7-2 and TRBJ1-1, reads GAGVSQSPSNKVTEKGKDVELRCDPISGHTALYWYRQSLGQGLEFLIYFQGNSAPDKSGLPSDRFSAERTGGSVSTLTIQRTQQEDSAVYLCASSLIDDTEAFFGQGTRLTVV.

The chain couples TRBV6-2 or TRBV6-3 to TRBJ1-5; possibly TRBD1 for D (5 bases). Germline assignment: CDR1 MNHEY and CDR2 SVGEGT. The CDR3 loop spans 17 amino acids. Trimming cost V 1 base and J 3 bases, with 16 bases left between them. CDR3 in DNA: TGTGCCAGCAGTTACTTCCCGGGGGGACGGGCCAATCAGCCCCAGCATTTT. Translating it yields CASSYFPGGRANQPQHF.

This chain connects TRBV9 to TRBJ1-4; no firm D call. The CDR3 runs to 15 residues. The germline V gene has CDR1 SGDLS and CDR2 YYNGEE. V was cut by 3 bases and J by 0 bases, with 9 bases left in between. CDR3 bases: TGTGCCAGCAGCGCCCTGGGAGCAACTAATGAAAAACTGTTTTTT. Its translation is CASSALGATNEKLFF.

V is TRBV29-1 and J is TRBJ1-6; the match to TRBD1 covers 7 bases. The ends lost 3 bases at V and 7 bases at J; junction bases unmatched: 9. The CDR3 is made up of 15 amino acids. The germline V gene encodes CDR1 SQVTM and CDR2 ANQGSEA. The CDR3 protein is CSVECDRDANSPLHF. The CDR3 DNA follows: TGCAGCGTTGAGTGTGACAGGGACGCGAATTCACCCCTCCACTTT.

The chain links TRBV19 to TRBJ2-7, with 7 bases identical to TRBD1. The CDR3 contains 14 residues. The trim removed 3 bases at V and 5 bases at J, leaving 7 bases unmatched. The germline CDR1 and CDR2 sequences are LNHDA and SQIVND (reference sequence). CDR3 in amino acids: CASSMTGTDNEQYF. As DNA, the CDR3 is TGTGCCAGTAGTATGACAGGGACCGACAACGAGCAGTACTTC.

This clonotype was found many times. The chain employs TRBV20-1 and TRBJ1-2, with 8 bases matching TRBD1. This CDR3 region has 13 residues. With 3 bases clipped from V and 7 bases from J, the junction kept 7 bases outside the gene matches. CDR1 is DFQATT, CDR2 SNEGSKA, per germline (reference sequence). CDR3 region: CSASFTGGAGYTF. For the CDR3, the DNA is TGCAGTGCTAGTTTCACAGGGGGTGCTGGCTACACCTTC.

This clonotype has a count of ten or more. CDR3 coding DNA: TGTGCCAGCAGCTTAGGGCACGGACAGACCTACGAGCAGTACTTC. Residues: CASSLGHGQTYEQYF. This chain links TRBV7-2 with TRBJ2-7; D is possibly TRBD1 (6 bases). The CDR3 covers 15 residues. The V and J ends lost 1 base and 2 bases respectively, with 12 bases between them. CDR1 SGHTA and CDR2 FQGNSA come from the germline V gene.

This clonotype appeared once. The chain links TRBV24-1 to TRBJ1-2; 8 nucleotides line up with TRBD1. This CDR3 is built from 14 residues. Trimming removed 5 bases from V and 4 bases from J; junction bases left unmatched: 5. Germline V gene sequence: CDR1 KGHDR, CDR2 SFDVKD. In DNA, the CDR3 is TGTGCCACCAGTGGGACAGGGTCGTCCTATGGCTACACCTTC. As protein: CATSGTGSSYGYTF.

This clonotype came up many times. This chain uses TRBV7-2 with TRBJ2-7; 11 bases align to TRBD1. After removal of 3 bases from V and 2 bases from J, the junction contained 0 bases not matched to a gene. There are 14 residues in the CDR3. Per germline, CDR1 SGHTA and CDR2 FQGNSA. The CDR3 loop reads CASSLGQGAYEQYF. In DNA form, the CDR3 reads TGTGCCAGCAGCTTGGGACAGGGGGCCTACGAGCAGTACTTC.

This clonotype has a handful of counts. This rearrangement joins TRBV7-2 to TRBJ1-4, with 8 positions matching TRBD1. The CDR3 has 15 residues. The germline CDR1 and CDR2 sequences are SGHTA and FQGNSA. V shed 5 bases and J 7 bases; nucleotides not matched to a gene: 9. For the CDR3, the DNA is TGTGCCAGCAGCCCAGCAGGGGGCGGCGGTGAAAAACTGTTTTTT. This translates into CASSPAGGGGEKLFF.

This clonotype was found many times. This chain connects TRBV15 to TRBJ2-7; the D gene is possibly TRBD1 (5 bases). The V end was cut by 3 bases, the J end by 1 base, with 16 bases between. This CDR3 comprises 16 residues. Germline V gene lookup returns CDR1 LNHNV and CDR2 YYDKDF (reference sequence). Written as DNA, the CDR3 is TGTGCCACCAGCAGGGATAGGGGTCACACTTCCTACGAGCAGTACTTC. This gives the protein CATSRDRGHTSYEQYF.

The chain recombines TRBV2 with TRBJ1-4, with TRBD1 matching 11 bases. The CDR3 totals 17 residues. V was clipped by 5 bases and J by 6 bases; unmatched bases: 11. CDR1 is SNHLY, CDR2 FYNNEI, per germline. The CDR3: CASSPHRTGGRDEKLFF. CDR3 coding DNA: TGTGCCAGCAGTCCGCATAGGACAGGGGGCAGGGATGAAAAACTGTTTTTT.

The chain recombines TRBV25-1 with TRBJ2-5; TRBD2 aligns across 7 bases. The trim removed 4 bases at V and 1 base at J, leaving 9 bases unmatched. This CDR3 has 16 amino acids. Germline CDR1 is MGHDK and CDR2 is SYGVNS. The CDR3 region has the DNA TGTGCCAGCAGTGGATCCAGGACTAGTTCCCAAGAGACCCAGTACTTC. Protein product: CASSGSRTSSQETQYF.

This clonotype occurred a few times. This rearrangement joins TRBV15 to TRBJ1-5; the D gene is possibly TRBD1 (6 bases). Trimming shortened V by 0 bases and J by 11 bases, and 14 bases separated the two germline ends. The CDR3 has 14 amino acids. Looked up from germline, CDR1 is LNHNV and CDR2 is YYDKDF (reference sequence). The CDR3 region is CATSRDRGGETQHF. For the CDR3, the DNA is TGTGCCACCAGCAGAGACAGGGGTGGGGAGACCCAGCATTTT. Looking up the rest from reference TRBV15 and TRBJ1-5 gives the full variable domain: DAMVIQNPRYQVTQFGKPVTLSCSQTLNHNVMYWYQQKSSQAPKLLFHYYDKDFNNEADTPDNFQSRRPNTSFCFLDIRSPGLGDTAMYLCATSRDRGGETQHFGDGTRLSIL.

J is TRBJ2-7 and V is TRBV2; TRBD2 aligns across 14 bases. CDR3 length: 17 residues. Germline V CDR1 and CDR2: SNHLY, FYNNEI. Trimming at V came to 5 bases and at J to 0 bases, leaving 6 bases not matched to a gene. Written as DNA, the CDR3 is TGTGCCAGCAGTCCCTGGACTAGCGGGGGGTTCTCCTACGAGCAGTACTTC. Amino acids: CASSPWTSGGFSYEQYF.

This clonotype has more than one count but fewer than ten. The chain joins TRBV2 to TRBJ1-1; 7 nucleotides agree with TRBD1. The CDR3 covers 16 residues. The V gene's germline CDR1 is SNHLY and CDR2 FYNNEI. Trimming took 2 bases from V and 4 from J; bases not matched to a gene: 10. As DNA, the CDR3 is TGTGCCAGCAGTGAACCCGGCAGGGGGTTACTCACTGAAGCTTTCTTT. Amino acid sequence: CASSEPGRGLLTEAFF. The whole variable domain, remainder taken from reference TRBV2 and TRBJ1-1, is EPEVTQTPSHQVTQMGQEVILRCVPISNHLYFYWYRQILGQKVEFLVSFYNNEISEKSEIFDDQFSVERPDGSNFTLKIRSTKLEDSAMYFCASSEPGRGLLTEAFFGQGTRLTVV.

V is TRBV7-9 and J is TRBJ1-5, with D possibly TRBD1 on 5 matching bases. Trimming removed 3 bases at V and 11 bases at J, with 20 bases between. The CDR3 runs 15 residues. Germline assignment: CDR1 SEHNR and CDR2 FQNEAQ (reference sequence). The CDR3, as DNA: TGTGCCAGCAGCTTCGGGGGAGTGATACAAGAGACCCAGCATTTT. Amino acid sequence: CASSFGGVIQETQHF.

This clonotype was found many times. The rearrangement joins TRBV2 to TRBJ2-7; D remains unclear. CDR1 SNHLY and CDR2 FYNNEI come from the germline V gene. This CDR3 comprises 14 residues. The V end was cut by 5 bases, the J end by 9 bases, with 20 bases between. The CDR3 DNA reads as TGTGCCAGCAGTTCGACTGTATCTCTCCACTGGCAGTACTTC. It codes for CASSSTVSLHWQYF.

As for this clonotype: A junction boundary mismatches the germline segment, possibly from a read error. The genes are TRBV24-1 and TRBJ1-5; TRBD1 might be the D (5 bases). This CDR3 spans 15 amino acids. Germline loops: CDR1 KGHDR, CDR2 SFDVKD. CDR3 DNA sequence: TGTGCAAGCAGTGACCCAGGGTCGGTAGATCAGTCCCAGCATTTT. This translates into CASSDPGSVDQSQHF.

The chain uses TRBV10-3 and TRBJ1-1, with 7 bases identical to TRBD1. Losses at the gene ends were 7 bases for V and 0 bases for J; bases not matched to a gene: 2. CDR3 length: 13 residues. Germline lookup yields CDR1 ENHRY and CDR2 SYGVKD. CDR3 nucleotides: TGTGCCATCAAGGGACAGCTGAACACTGAAGCTTTCTTT. Its translation: CAIKGQLNTEAFF.

The chain is built from TRBV12-3 or TRBV12-4 and TRBJ1-1; D unclear. The CDR3 has 16 amino acids. The V and J ends lost 3 bases and 2 bases respectively, with 16 bases between them. The CDR3 bases are TGTGCCAGCAGTTTTTACCCCGCTGGTTTAAACACTGAAGCTTTCTTT. This sequence encodes CASSFYPAGLNTEAFF.

This clonotype was seen a single time. The CDR3 here is CASSEAVAGAQETQYF. In DNA, the CDR3 is TGTGCCAGCAGTGAAGCGGTAGCGGGGGCCCAAGAGACCCAGTACTTC. The chain recombines TRBV6-1 with TRBJ2-5, with TRBD2 identical over 9 bases. CDR3 size: 16 residues. J gave up 1 base and V 0 bases, and 3 bases lay outside the gene matches. Looked up from germline, CDR1 is MNHNS and CDR2 is SASEGT.